The next 20 T cell receptor beta chains were all read from a single sample in a study of blood T cell repertoires in COVID-19. Some clones are missing from TCRdb's copy, which holds only in-frame ones; the method was immunoSEQ multiplex PCR. The table lists 150,000 or so clones, just over 90% of them singletons. The source material was peripheral blood. These TCRs come from a woman aged 55-69 years with COVID-19, enrolled during active disease.

This clone was seen once. The genes are TRBV27 and TRBJ2-7; 7 bases map to TRBD1. The trim removed 5 bases at V and 6 bases at J, leaving 4 bases unmatched. In germline, CDR1 is MNHEY, CDR2 SMNVEV (reference sequence). The CDR3 is 12 amino acids. The CDR3, as DNA: TGTGCCAGCAGTCCTGGGACAGTCGAGCAGTACTTC. This sequence encodes CASSPGTVEQYF.

The chain joins TRBV19 to TRBJ1-1; TRBD1 might be the D (5 bases). This CDR3 contains 13 residues. Germline V gene data show CDR1 as LNHDA and CDR2 as SQIVND (reference sequence). The ends were cut back, 6 bases at V and 2 bases at J, with 10 bases in the middle. CDR3 nucleotide sequence: TGTGCCAGTAGAGACAGTCCCAACACTGAAGCTTTCTTT. This encodes CASRDSPNTEAFF.

The chain couples TRBV27 to TRBJ1-2; perhaps TRBD1 as D (5 bases). The CDR3 runs to 14 residues. The V and J ends lost 1 base and 2 bases respectively, with 8 bases between them. Germline CDR1 and CDR2: MNHEY and SMNVEV (reference sequence). CDR3 coding DNA: TGTGCCAGCAGTTTATACCCAGGGAACTATGGCTACACCTTC. Translating it yields CASSLYPGNYGYTF.

V usage is TRBV3-1 (or the pseudogene TRBV3-2) and J usage is TRBJ1-2; 7 bases align to TRBD1. V gave up 5 bases and J gave up 1 base; unmatched junction bases: 13. This CDR3 comprises 17 residues. CDR1 LGHDT and CDR2 YNNKEL come from the germline V gene (reference sequence). The CDR3 DNA is TGTGCCAGCAGCGTCTCCCCGTGGCAGGGGGGTAACTATGGCTACACCTTC. This codes for CASSVSPWQGGNYGYTF.

This rearrangement joins TRBV4-1 to TRBJ1-5, with D possibly matching TRBD1 (5 bases). CDR3 length: 14 amino acids. Trimming took 0 bases from V and 7 from J, leaving 10 bases between them. The germline V gene encodes CDR1 MGHRA and CDR2 YSYEKL. CDR3 nucleotide sequence: TGCGCCAGCAGCCAAGAAGAGGCAGGGCAGCCCCAGCATTTT. Amino acids: CASSQEEAGQPQHF.

This clone was seen once. The J gene is TRBJ1-1, the V gene TRBV5-5; D ambiguous. CDR1 and CDR2 from the germline V gene are SGHKS and YYEKEE (reference sequence). The V gene lost 4 bases and the J gene lost 3 bases, with 13 bases spanning the gap. CDR3 length equals 14 residues. The CDR3 region has the DNA TGTGCCAGCAGCCCTCACATGGGAGACACTGAAGCTTTCTTT. As protein: CASSPHMGDTEAFF.

This sequence joins TRBV6-5 and TRBJ1-1, with TRBD1 matching 7 bases. Per germline, CDR1 MNHEY and CDR2 SVGAGI. The CDR3 has 14 amino acids. Trimming removed 5 bases from V and 1 base from J; junction bases left unmatched: 4. This CDR3 reads CASSHRGRNTEAFF. In DNA, the CDR3 is TGTGCCAGCAGTCACAGGGGAAGGAACACTGAAGCTTTCTTT.

The chain recombines TRBV5-1 with TRBJ1-2, with D maybe TRBD1 (6 bases). This CDR3 is 14 amino acids long. V was trimmed by 4 bases and J by 3 bases, leaving 13 bases between them. Germline V gene lookup returns CDR1 SGHRS and CDR2 YFSETQ. CDR3 amino acids: CASSDGQTYYGYTF. CDR3 DNA sequence: TGCGCCAGCAGCGATGGACAGACATACTATGGCTACACCTTC.

Remarks on this clone: Other nucleotide sequences in the sample specify the same CDR3. The rearrangement links TRBV11-3 to TRBJ1-3; 7 nucleotides line up with TRBD1. This CDR3 contains 13 residues. Losses at the gene ends were 4 bases for V and 4 bases for J; bases not matched to a gene: 1. Germline-derived CDR1 and CDR2 are SGHNT and YENEEA. The CDR3 loop is CASSSGQGNTIYF. The CDR3 bases are TGTGCCAGCAGCTCGGGACAGGGAAACACCATATATTTT.

The chain combines TRBV3-1 (or the pseudogene TRBV3-2) with TRBJ2-5; the D gene is possibly TRBD2 (6 bases). With 4 bases removed from V and 7 bases from J, the gap between germline ends came to 16 bases. CDR1 is LGHDT and CDR2 is YNNKEL in the germline V gene (reference sequence). This CDR3 is built from 14 residues. The CDR3 nucleotides are TGTGCCAGCAGCCGCCATCAGGGAGCGGGGACCCAGTACTTC. It translates to CASSRHQGAGTQYF.

The rearrangement links TRBV6-1 to TRBJ2-2, with a possible D match to TRBD2 (7 bases). Germline values: CDR1 MNHNS, CDR2 SASEGT. There are 16 residues in the CDR3. V was trimmed by 3 bases and J by 2 bases, leaving 13 bases between them. The CDR3 spells CASSDWRGLNTGELFF. The CDR3, as DNA: TGTGCCAGCAGTGATTGGCGGGGGCTAAACACCGGGGAGCTGTTTTTT.

V is TRBV5-4 and J is TRBJ1-3, with 7 bases that match TRBD1. V was pared by 1 base and J by 4 bases, with 5 bases of the junction left unmatched. The CDR3 runs to 15 residues. Germline V gene data show CDR1 as SGHNT and CDR2 as YYREEE (reference sequence). The CDR3 region has the DNA TGTGCCAGCAGCTTGCCGACAGGGTTCGGAAACACCATATATTTT. Amino acids: CASSLPTGFGNTIYF.

The chain joins TRBV5-6 to TRBJ1-2; maybe TRBD1 (6 bases). In germline, CDR1 is SGHDT, CDR2 YYEEEE. There are 14 residues in the CDR3. V was trimmed by 5 bases and J by 4 bases, leaving 15 bases between them. In DNA, the CDR3 is TGTGCCAGCAGACCCCGACAGGTATTCTATGGCTACACCTTC. The encoded protein is CASRPRQVFYGYTF.

This chain connects TRBV18 to TRBJ1-4, with 7 bases that match TRBD1. The J segment lost 8 bases and the V segment lost 5 bases, leaving 11 bases of the junction unmatched. Germline CDR1 and CDR2: KGHSH and LQKENI. The CDR3 covers 15 residues. In DNA, the CDR3 is TGTGCCAGCTCAACCAATCAGGGGGTTGACGAAAAACTGTTTTTT. Its translation: CASSTNQGVDEKLFF.

This clone showed up just once. The V and J genes are TRBV18 and TRBJ1-4; D might be TRBD1 (6 bases). This CDR3 comprises 14 residues. V was shortened by 6 bases and J by 8 bases, with 16 bases between the two germline ends. The germline V gene has CDR1 KGHSH and CDR2 LQKENI. The CDR3 bases are TGTGCCAGCTCGCCCACAGGGTTTCAGGAAAAACTGTTTTTT. It yields the protein CASSPTGFQEKLFF.

This chain uses TRBV4-1 with TRBJ1-1; the D is unclear. The CDR3 totals 13 residues. CDR1 and CDR2 from the germline V gene are MGHRA and YSYEKL. Trimming stripped 4 bases from V and 3 bases from J, with 9 bases between. The DNA for the CDR3 is TGCGCCAGCAGCCCTACGTCTTACACTGAAGCTTTCTTT. This translates into CASSPTSYTEAFF.

The chain couples TRBV15 to TRBJ2-7; D gene unclear. The CDR3 consists of 11 residues. Trimming took 0 bases from V and 10 from J, leaving 7 bases between them. Germline V gene sequence: CDR1 LNHNV, CDR2 YYDKDF (reference sequence). The CDR3 reads CATSRDQKQYF. The CDR3 nucleotides read TGTGCCACCAGCAGAGATCAGAAACAGTACTTC. The complete variable domain, with remaining parts taken from reference TRBV15 and TRBJ2-7, reads DAMVIQNPRYQVTQFGKPVTLSCSQTLNHNVMYWYQQKSSQAPKLLFHYYDKDFNNEADTPDNFQSRRPNTSFCFLDIRSPGLGDTAMYLCATSRDQKQYFGPGTRLTVT.

The chain joins TRBV19 to TRBJ1-5, with 7 nucleotides matching TRBD1. Germline V gene sequence: CDR1 LNHDA, CDR2 SQIVND (reference sequence). The junction had 7 bases not matched to a gene; V was cut back by 6 bases and J by 5 bases. CDR3 length: 14 amino acids. CDR3 in amino acids: CASSDRDADQPQHF. CDR3 coding DNA: TGTGCCAGTAGCGACAGGGACGCGGATCAGCCCCAGCATTTT.

The chain couples TRBV5-1 to TRBJ1-2; D unresolved. V was clipped by 0 bases and J by 5 bases, with 14 bases between them. Germline V gene sequence: CDR1 SGHRS, CDR2 YFSETQ. This CDR3 spans 15 amino acids. For the CDR3, the DNA is TGCGCCAGCAGCTTGGCGTCAGCGGGTCCGTATGGCTACACCTTC. Translating gives CASSLASAGPYGYTF.

The V call is TRBV19, the J call TRBJ2-5; 7 positions match TRBD1. Germline V gives CDR1 LNHDA, CDR2 SQIVND (reference sequence). The length of the CDR3 is 15 residues. Germline trimming cut 5 bases from V and 1 base from J; bases unmatched to any gene: 7. The CDR3 nucleotides read TGTGCCAGTAGTTCGACCGCAGGGGGCCAAGAGACCCAGTACTTC. Translation gives CASSSTAGGQETQYF.